Listed below are T cell receptor beta chains from one sample, sequenced in a study of blood T cells in healthy people across ages. Each CDR3 protein gets one entry after TCRdb re-called the 5' RACE reads with MiXCR. Among 800,000 to 900,000 distinct CDR3 sequences listed, approximately 67% were seen once. The specimen sequenced was blood. Receptor source: a man aged 25-45 years in good health. Each CDR3 is given with its conserved first and last residue. D genes are given only for firm matches. For some rows the clone size is stated as once, few or many, or as a class when expanded; others skip it.

cdr3_nt cdr3_aa j_call v_call clone_size d_call
TGTGCCAGCAGTCCCCGGACAGGCCTCACAGATACGCAGTATTTT CASSPRTGLTDTQYF TRBJ2-3 TRBV27 few TRBD1
TGTGCCAGCAGAACCGGGACATCTAACTATGGCTACACCTTC CASRTGTSNYGYTF TRBJ1-2 TRBV2 few NA
TGCAGCGTTTACAAGCGGGGGGGTACAGATACGCAGTATTTT CSVYKRGGTDTQYF TRBJ2-3 TRBV29-1 NA TRBD2
TGTGCCAGCAGCCAGGGACAGGGGATCAGCAATGAGCAGTTCTTC CASSQGQGISNEQFF TRBJ2-1 TRBV4-2 few TRBD1
TGTGCCAGCAGCCCTGGGGGCGGGCTCCTGACCCAGTACTTC CASSPGGGLLTQYF TRBJ2-5 TRBV7-2 NA NA
TGCAGTGCTAAACCCCTCGGGGAGAACTATGGCTACACCTTC CSAKPLGENYGYTF TRBJ1-2 TRBV20-1 NA NA
TGTGCCAGCTCGGAGACAGGGATGGACTATGGCTACACCTTC CASSETGMDYGYTF TRBJ1-2 TRBV6-1 NA TRBD1
TGTGCCAGCAGCGTAGTTGAGGGTCAAGGGGCAGATACGCAGTATTTT CASSVVEGQGADTQYF TRBJ2-3 TRBV9 few NA
TGTGCCAGCAGCTCCCGCGCGGGTGTGAATGAGCAGTTCTTC CASSSRAGVNEQFF TRBJ2-1 TRBV7-8 NA NA
TGTGCCAGCGCACCGCCGGGGACCGAGCAGTACTTC CASAPPGTEQYF TRBJ2-7 TRBV18 NA NA
TGTGCCAGCAGCGTCAAGCGGGGGGGGAACAATGAGCAGTTCTTC CASSVKRGGNNEQFF TRBJ2-1 TRBV7-2 many TRBD2
TGTGCCAGCAGACCGACAGGGTTGCGATACAATGAGCAGTTCTTC CASRPTGLRYNEQFF TRBJ2-1 TRBV7-2 few TRBD1
TGCGCCAGCAGCCAAGATTGGAGGGCTAGCGGGGGAAGGGAGACCCAGTTCTTC CASSQDWRASGGRETQFF TRBJ2-1 TRBV4-3 NA TRBD2
TGTGCCAGCAGCCCCCTTGGACTAGCGGGGGGAACAGATACGCAGTATTTT CASSPLGLAGGTDTQYF TRBJ2-3 TRBV11-2 NA TRBD2
TGTGCCAGCGGTTATGGTACCGGGGAGCTGTTTTTT CASGYGTGELFF TRBJ2-2 TRBV6-2/TRBV6-3 NA NA
TGTGCCAGCAGTACGGGTGGGACTTTTCAGTTCTTC CASSTGGTFQFF TRBJ2-1 TRBV6-6 NA NA
TGTGCCAGCAGCTTAGATGGCGGGGGCCTCTCCTACGAGCAGTACTTC CASSLDGGGLSYEQYF TRBJ2-7 TRBV4-2 NA NA
TGTGCCAGCAGCCAAGATGGGCGGGGGGACAATGAGCAGTACTTC CASSQDGRGDNEQYF TRBJ2-5 TRBV4-2 NA TRBD2
TGTGCCAGCAGTTATGAAGCGGTACCCACAGATACGCAGTATTTT CASSYEAVPTDTQYF TRBJ2-3 TRBV6-2/TRBV6-3 few NA
TGTGCCACTGGTGCAGGGGTTCGGGCTAATGAAAAACTGTTTTTT CATGAGVRANEKLFF TRBJ1-4 TRBV15 NA NA
TGTGCCAGCAGTTTTAAGGGGGTGGATGAAGCTTTCTTT CASSFKGVDEAFF TRBJ1-1 TRBV12-3/TRBV12-4 NA NA
TGTGCCAGCAGTTTAAATCAACTAGCGGGGGTATCAACAGATACGCAGTATTTT CASSLNQLAGVSTDTQYF TRBJ2-3 TRBV12-3/TRBV12-4 NA TRBD2